This record looks at one T cell receptor (beta chain) sequence and its context. At the deep level, the assay was run. An even split of each subset's genomic DNA across several immunoSEQ plates was performed. The protocol was immunoSEQ multiplex PCR, while the TCRdb copy is restricted to in-frame clones and leaves out a portion. The repertoire consists of 2 million to 2.5 million clones, with 85% to 95% occurring once and the leading ten covering about 0.37%. This sample is part of a study of shared clonotypes between healthy human individuals. The germline gives CDR1 SGHNT, CDR2 YYREEE (reference sequence). The germline V and J ends were trimmed by 3 bases and 5 bases, with 12 bases remaining between them. CDR3 size: 15 residues.

The sequenced material came from naive CD4+ T cells from PBMCs. Subset specified: CD45RA+ positively selected. The receptor comes from a young man in good health. Some clones in this sample may be carry-over from other donors' samples. The chain carries TRBV5-4 and TRBJ2-6, with D unresolved. This chain's CDR3 is CASSSGQLRANVLTF. CDR3 sequence (DNA): TGTGCCAGCAGCTCAGGTCAGCTTCGGGCCAACGTCCTGACTTTC.